The rows below give T cell receptor beta chains drawn from one sample of a study of blood T cell repertoires in COVID-19. Assay: immunoSEQ multiplex PCR; the TCRdb copy retains only in-frame clones and omits some. The data contain fewer than 400,000 clones, over 85% of them singletons. Sequencing used peripheral blood. These receptors all stem from a woman aged 30 to 39 with COVID-19, enrolled during active disease. Both conserved end residues are part of each CDR3. D genes are given only for firm matches. Size values are once, few and many counts, or a class for expanded clones, and some rows have none.

length: 13; V: TRBV6-5; J: TRBJ1-1; size: -; D: -; CDR3: CASRPTGNTEAFF; DNA: TGTGCCAGCAGGCCGACAGGGAACACTGAAGCTTTCTTT
length: 14; V: TRBV7-3; J: TRBJ1-6; size: -; D: TRBD1; CDR3: CASSLYRGLSPLHF; DNA: TGTGCCAGCAGCCTATACAGGGGGCTCTCACCCCTCCACTTT
length: 12; V: TRBV9; J: TRBJ1-2; size: -; D: -; CDR3: CASSPVHYGYTF; DNA: TGTGCCAGCAGCCCGGTTCACTATGGCTACACCTTC
length: 16; V: TRBV3-1/TRBV3-2; J: TRBJ2-3; size: -; D: TRBD1; CDR3: CASSRQAGQGWGTQYF; DNA: TGTGCCAGCAGCCGTCAGGCGGGACAGGGATGGGGCACGCAGTATTTT
length: 14; V: TRBV3-1/TRBV3-2; J: TRBJ1-4; size: -; D: TRBD1; CDR3: CASSQLRTGEKLFF; DNA: TGTGCCAGCAGCCAGCTACGGACAGGTGAAAAACTGTTTTTT
length: 16; V: TRBV24-1; J: TRBJ2-5; size: -; D: TRBD2; CDR3: CATSDPGGAYQETQYF; DNA: TGTGCCACCAGTGATCCCGGGGGGGCGTACCAAGAGACCCAGTACTTC
length: 12; V: TRBV7-9; J: TRBJ2-1; size: -; D: -; CDR3: CASSLLGGYKFF; DNA: TGTGCCAGCAGCTTGCTTGGGGGGTATAAGTTCTTC
length: 14; V: TRBV3-1/TRBV3-2; J: TRBJ1-2; size: -; D: -; CDR3: CASSHRADGYGYTF; DNA: TGTGCCAGCAGCCACCGTGCAGATGGCTATGGCTACACCTTC
length: 14; V: TRBV9; J: TRBJ1-6; size: -; D: -; CDR3: CASSERGGTSPLHF; DNA: TGTGCCAGCAGTGAACGTGGGGGGACTTCACCCCTCCACTTT
length: 13; V: TRBV9; J: TRBJ1-1; size: -; D: -; CDR3: CASSSEANTEAFF; DNA: TGTGCCAGCAGCTCCGAAGCCAACACTGAAGCTTTCTTT
length: 17; V: TRBV5-1; J: TRBJ1-1; size: -; D: TRBD1; CDR3: CASSLSVQGGMNTEAFF; DNA: TGCGCCAGCAGCTTGAGTGTCCAGGGGGGAATGAACACTGAAGCTTTCTTT
length: 15; V: TRBV7-6; J: TRBJ1-5; size: -; D: -; CDR3: CASSLAQGGRQPQHF; DNA: TGTGCCAGCAGCTTAGCGCAAGGGGGTCGGCAGCCCCAGCATTTT
length: 14; V: TRBV7-2; J: TRBJ2-3; size: -; D: -; CDR3: CASSSQGLLSAQYF; DNA: TGTGCCAGCAGCTCCCAGGGACTCCTCAGCGCGCAGTATTTT
length: 13; V: TRBV2; J: TRBJ1-4; size: -; D: -; CDR3: CASNQGRDEKLFF; DNA: TGTGCCAGCAATCAGGGGCGGGATGAAAAACTGTTTTTT
length: 16; V: TRBV5-4; J: TRBJ2-5; size: -; D: TRBD1; CDR3: CASSLIPGQTRETQYF; DNA: TGTGCCAGCAGCTTGATTCCGGGACAGACACGGGAGACCCAGTACTTC
length: 14; V: TRBV5-4; J: TRBJ2-7; size: -; D: -; CDR3: CASSLAQSSYEQYF; DNA: TGTGCCAGCAGCTTGGCACAGTCCTCCTACGAGCAGTACTTC
length: 14; V: TRBV11-3; J: TRBJ2-7; size: -; D: -; CDR3: CASSLVGSSYEQYF; DNA: TGTGCCAGCAGCTTAGTGGGGAGCTCCTACGAGCAGTACTTC
length: 11; V: TRBV6-5; J: TRBJ1-2; size: -; D: -; CDR3: CASLSFYGYTF; DNA: TGTGCCAGCCTGTCCTTCTATGGCTACACCTTC
length: 15; V: TRBV19; J: TRBJ2-3; size: -; D: -; CDR3: CASSIIGRGTDTQYF; DNA: TGTGCCAGTAGTATTATTGGCAGGGGAACAGATACGCAGTATTTT
length: 16; V: TRBV27; J: TRBJ1-1; size: -; D: TRBD1; CDR3: CATPGQGNVMNTEAFF; DNA: TGTGCCACGCCGGGACAGGGGAATGTCATGAACACTGAAGCTTTCTTT
length: 14; V: TRBV4-1; J: TRBJ2-7; size: few; D: -; CDR3: CASSQARQGGQQYF; DNA: TGCGCCAGCAGCCAAGCTCGCCAGGGGGGTCAGCAGTACTTC
length: 14; V: TRBV13; J: TRBJ2-7; size: -; D: TRBD2; CDR3: CASSLAGGPDEQYF; DNA: TGTGCCAGCAGCCTAGCGGGGGGGCCAGACGAGCAGTACTTC
length: 16; V: TRBV18; J: TRBJ2-2; size: -; D: TRBD2; CDR3: CASSFTSGAMTGELFF; DNA: TGTGCCAGCTCATTCACTAGCGGGGCTATGACCGGGGAGCTGTTTTTT
length: 11; V: TRBV20-1; J: TRBJ1-1; size: -; D: -; CDR3: CSASGRVQAFF; DNA: TGCAGTGCTAGCGGCAGGGTACAAGCTTTCTTT
length: 16; V: TRBV11-2; J: TRBJ1-2; size: -; D: -; CDR3: CASRSLTGKSRYGYTF; DNA: TGTGCCAGCAGGTCCCTAACAGGGAAGAGTCGCTATGGCTACACCTTC
length: 15; V: TRBV18; J: TRBJ2-7; size: once; D: TRBD1; CDR3: CASSRDSYSSYEQYF; DNA: TGTGCCAGCTCACGGGACAGTTATTCCTCCTACGAGCAGTACTTC
length: 17; V: TRBV2; J: TRBJ1-5; size: -; D: -; CDR3: CASSGTPQGYSNQPQHF; DNA: TGTGCCAGCAGTGGGACACCACAAGGCTATAGCAATCAGCCCCAGCATTTT
length: 14; V: TRBV19; J: TRBJ1-1; size: -; D: -; CDR3: CASSRGRGLTEAFF; DNA: TGTGCCAGTAGCCGGGGGCGGGGGTTGACTGAAGCTTTCTTT
length: 14; V: TRBV10-3; J: TRBJ1-2; size: -; D: -; CDR3: CAISEPTVTYGYTF; DNA: TGTGCCATCAGTGAGCCGACAGTTACCTATGGCTACACCTTC
length: 14; V: TRBV28; J: TRBJ1-5; size: -; D: -; CDR3: CASRYGGPNQPQHF; DNA: TGTGCCAGCCGTTACGGGGGACCCAATCAGCCCCAGCATTTT
length: 16; V: TRBV5-1; J: TRBJ2-1; size: -; D: TRBD2; CDR3: CASSRSGGVTYNEQFF; DNA: TGCGCCAGCAGCCGTAGCGGGGGGGTTACCTACAATGAGCAGTTCTTC
length: 15; V: TRBV2; J: TRBJ1-4; size: -; D: -; CDR3: CASSPDRWSKEKLFF; DNA: TGTGCCAGCAGTCCCGACAGGTGGAGTAAAGAAAAACTGTTTTTT
length: 16; V: TRBV30; J: TRBJ1-3; size: -; D: TRBD1; CDR3: CAWSAGTGVSWDTIYF; DNA: TGTGCCTGGAGCGCCGGGACAGGGGTTTCGTGGGACACCATATATTTT
length: 14; V: TRBV19; J: TRBJ1-2; size: -; D: -; CDR3: CASSPGTPGYGYTF; DNA: TGTGCCAGTAGCCCTGGGACTCCTGGCTATGGCTACACCTTC
length: 14; V: TRBV5-6; J: TRBJ2-5; size: -; D: TRBD2; CDR3: CASSLVPSGGQRYF; DNA: TGTGCCAGCAGCTTGGTTCCTAGCGGGGGGCAAAGGTACTTC
length: 16; V: TRBV4-1; J: TRBJ1-6; size: -; D: TRBD1; CDR3: CASSQDMGQYNSPLHF; DNA: TGCGCCAGCAGCCAAGATATGGGACAGTATAATTCACCCCTCCACTTT
length: 15; V: TRBV5-1; J: TRBJ1-2; size: -; D: TRBD1; CDR3: CASSASGQGDYGYTF; DNA: TGCGCCAGCAGCGCTTCGGGACAGGGGGACTATGGCTACACCTTC
length: 13; V: TRBV3-1/TRBV3-2; J: TRBJ2-2; size: -; D: -; CDR3: CASTFGNTGELFF; DNA: TGTGCCAGCACCTTCGGGAACACCGGGGAGCTGTTTTTT
length: 16; V: TRBV15; J: TRBJ1-4; size: once; D: -; CDR3: CATSRGLGQINEKLFF; DNA: TGTGCCACCAGCAGAGGATTAGGACAGATTAATGAAAAACTGTTTTTT
length: 14; V: TRBV3-1/TRBV3-2; J: TRBJ1-2; size: few; D: -; CDR3: CASSHPTGNYGYTF; DNA: TGTGCCAGCAGCCACCCCACAGGGAACTATGGCTACACCTTC
length: 14; V: TRBV5-6; J: TRBJ2-2; size: -; D: TRBD2; CDR3: CAWGKRGPTGELFF; DNA: TGTGCCTGGGGGAAGCGGGGGCCGACCGGGGAGCTGTTTTTT
length: 12; V: TRBV6-5; J: TRBJ1-1; size: -; D: -; CDR3: CASRQGNTEAFF; DNA: TGTGCCAGCAGACAGGGGAACACTGAAGCTTTCTTT
length: 16; V: TRBV27; J: TRBJ1-6; size: -; D: -; CDR3: CASSLSGGAYNSPLHF; DNA: TGTGCCAGCAGTTTATCGGGAGGCGCCTATAATTCACCCCTCCACTTT
length: 13; V: TRBV6-2/TRBV6-3; J: TRBJ2-5; size: -; D: -; CDR3: CASSYPFQETQYF; DNA: TGTGCCAGCAGTTACCCCTTCCAAGAGACCCAGTACTTC
length: 14; V: TRBV24-1; J: TRBJ1-5; size: -; D: -; CDR3: CATSGYSSNQPQHF; DNA: TGTGCCACCAGTGGGTACAGTAGCAATCAGCCCCAGCATTTT
length: 18; V: TRBV19; J: TRBJ1-2; size: -; D: -; CDR3: CASSLLVGGKEGSYGYTF; DNA: TGTGCCAGTAGTCTTCTTGTTGGGGGGAAGGAGGGTTCCTATGGCTACACCTTC
length: 12; V: TRBV18; J: TRBJ2-3; size: -; D: TRBD2; CDR3: CASSQRGDTQYF; DNA: TGTGCCAGCTCACAGCGGGGGGATACGCAGTATTTT